A single sample gave rise to the 29 T cell receptor beta chains below, sequenced in a study of OX40 agonist ivuxolimab in advanced cancers. The table came from immunoSEQ multiplex PCR; TCRdb's copy has only in-frame clones and leaves some out. Altogether tens of thousands of clones are present, around 85% being singletons, with the ten largest covering more than 0.8%. Specimen: CD4+ or CD8+ T cells sorted from blood, collected in a trial of the OX40 agonist ivuxolimab. The receptor source for this set is an adult with an advanced solid tumor such as melanoma, head and neck, liver or kidney cancer.

V and J are TRBV19 and TRBJ2-7, with 12 positions matching TRBD1. V lost 5 bases to trimming and J lost 7 bases; unmatched junction nucleotides: 3. The CDR3 spans 13 residues. Germline values: CDR1 LNHDA, CDR2 SQIVND (reference sequence). CDR3 in amino acids: CASSPGQGAEQYF. The CDR3 DNA reads TGTGCCAGTAGTCCGGGACAGGGGGCAGAGCAGTACTTC.

The genes are TRBV4-1 and TRBJ2-5; TRBD1 matches at 11 bases. The last part of the DNA fits TRBJ2-7 better; the J call may be wrong. CDR3 length equals 19 residues. Germline-derived CDR1 and CDR2 are MGHRA and YSYEKL. The CDR3 bases are TGCGCCAGCAGCCAAGGACCGGGACAGGGGGGTTTACGGAACTACGAGCAGTACTTC. This codes for CASSQGPGQGGLRNYEQYF.

V is TRBV4-1 and J is TRBJ1-4; D may be TRBD1 (5 bases). CDR1 and CDR2 from the germline V gene are MGHRA and YSYEKL. The length of the CDR3 is 15 residues. V lost 3 bases and J lost 0, with 8 bases in between. In DNA form, the CDR3 reads TGCGCCAGCAGCCAGCAGGGAGCAACTAATGAAAAACTGTTTTTT. This encodes CASSQQGATNEKLFF.

The count of this clone is one. The gene calls are TRBV28 and TRBJ1-5, with no clear D. The germline V and J ends were trimmed by 4 bases and 0 bases, with 10 bases remaining between them. CDR3 length equals 15 residues. Germline V gene lookup returns CDR1 MDHEN and CDR2 SYDVKM. CDR3: CASSSADNSNQPQHF. CDR3 nucleotides: TGTGCCAGCAGTTCCGCCGACAATAGCAATCAGCCCCAGCATTTT.

The rearrangement uses TRBV6-5 and TRBJ2-7; 8 bases are a match to TRBD2. Trimming at V came to 5 bases and at J to 0 bases, leaving 3 bases not matched to a gene. Germline V gives CDR1 MNHEY, CDR2 SVGAGI. The CDR3 loop spans 14 amino acids. This CDR3 is CASSLSGSSYEQYF. In DNA, the CDR3 is TGTGCCAGCAGTCTGAGCGGGAGCTCCTACGAGCAGTACTTC.

The DNA for the CDR3 is TGTGCCAGCTCACCACGTTCAGGGAAGGACACTGAAGCTTTCTTT. It codes for CASSPRSGKDTEAFF. The chain uses TRBV18 and TRBJ1-1; maybe TRBD1 (5 bases). Between the trimmed V and J ends, which lost 1 base and 3 bases, there was a span of 12 bases. Germline CDR1 and CDR2: KGHSH and LQKENI. This CDR3 spans 15 amino acids.

This clone was detected only once. The chain combines TRBV27 with TRBJ1-5, with a possible D match to TRBD1 (5 bases). The V gene lost 5 bases and the J gene lost 10 bases, with 9 bases spanning the gap. The CDR3 has 11 amino acids. The V gene's germline CDR1 is MNHEY and CDR2 SMNVEV (reference sequence). CDR3 amino acids: CASSPDRPQHF. CDR3 nucleotide sequence: TGTGCCAGCAGTCCTGACAGACCCCAGCATTTT.

There are a few counts of this clone. The chain is built from TRBV6-1 and TRBJ2-7, with a possible D match to TRBD2 (5 bases). Deletions cut 6 bases from V and 2 bases from J, with 11 bases between. CDR3 size: 13 residues. Germline assignment: CDR1 MNHNS and CDR2 SASEGT. CDR3 bases: TGTGCCAGCAGGGAGGAGCGGACCTACGAGCAGTACTTC. It is translated as CASREERTYEQYF.

This clone was counted once. The genes are TRBV29-1 and TRBJ1-1; D not resolved. Per the germline V gene, CDR1 is SQVTM and CDR2 is ANQGSEA. This CDR3 is 13 amino acids long. The V and J ends lost 7 bases and 1 base respectively, with 13 bases between them. The CDR3 sequence is CSASHTENTEAFF. The CDR3 DNA follows: TGCAGCGCTTCACATACAGAGAACACTGAAGCTTTCTTT.

V usage is TRBV19 and J usage is TRBJ1-1; a weak D match, TRBD1 (6 bases). Per the germline V gene, CDR1 is LNHDA and CDR2 is SQIVND (reference sequence). V was pared by 1 base and J by 4 bases, with 19 bases between. CDR3 length: 17 residues. CDR3 in amino acids: CASSIGPSRGGITEAFF. In DNA, the CDR3 is TGTGCCAGTAGTATAGGCCCTAGCAGGGGTGGTATCACTGAAGCTTTCTTT.

This clone occurred once. This chain connects TRBV5-1 to TRBJ2-1, with TRBD2 matching over 11 bases. V lost 4 bases and J lost 3; bases outside the gene matches: 6. The CDR3 extends over 16 amino acids. The germline CDR1 and CDR2 sequences are SGHRS and YFSETQ. CDR3 sequence: CASSGTLAGGYNEQFF. CDR3 DNA: TGCGCCAGCAGCGGAACTCTAGCGGGGGGCTACAATGAGCAGTTCTTC.

The chain has TRBV4-2 and TRBJ1-1; 7 bases map to TRBD1. V trimming: 0 bases; J trimming: 3 bases; junction bases outside the gene matches: 7. Germline V gives CDR1 LGHNA, CDR2 YNFKEQ. The CDR3 spans 16 residues. CDR3 protein: CASSQELARGDTEAFF. The DNA of the CDR3 is TGTGCCAGCAGCCAAGAACTAGCCAGGGGGGACACTGAAGCTTTCTTT.

This chain joins TRBV5-4 and TRBJ2-5; 12 nucleotides line up with TRBD2. The length of the CDR3 is 16 residues. The V and J ends lost 4 bases and 4 bases, in that order; junction bases with no gene match: 8. Germline V lookup: CDR1 SGHNT, CDR2 YYREEE (reference sequence). The CDR3 loop is CASSIGLAGLGETQYF. DNA for the CDR3: TGTGCCAGCAGCATCGGACTAGCGGGATTAGGAGAGACCCAGTACTTC.

This clone was seen a few times. V usage is TRBV19 and J usage is TRBJ1-6, with D maybe TRBD1 (6 bases). V lost 5 bases and J 8 bases, leaving 16 bases between the germline ends. The CDR3 loop spans 15 amino acids. Germline V gives CDR1 LNHDA, CDR2 SQIVND (reference sequence). The CDR3 spells CASSPRQARDSPLHF. DNA of the CDR3: TGTGCCAGTAGTCCTAGACAGGCGCGGGATTCACCCCTCCACTTT.

V and J are TRBV5-1 and TRBJ2-3; 10 nucleotides agree with TRBD2. This CDR3 comprises 14 residues. From germline, CDR1 is SGHRS and CDR2 YFSETQ. V lost 4 bases to trimming and J lost 4 bases; unmatched junction nucleotides: 3. This chain's CDR3 is CASSPLAGSDTQYF. The CDR3 DNA reads TGCGCCAGCAGCCCACTAGCGGGATCAGATACGCAGTATTTT.

The table lists this clone with a count of one. The chain employs TRBV6-4 and TRBJ1-6, with 9 bases identical to TRBD1. Germline trimming cut 4 bases from V and 7 bases from J; bases unmatched to any gene: 5. The CDR3 has 15 amino acids. The V gene's germline CDR1 is MRHNA and CDR2 SNTAGT. CDR3 nucleotide sequence: TGTGCCAGCAGTGCTCCGGGACAGGGAAATTCACCCCTCCACTTT. Its protein product is CASSAPGQGNSPLHF.

The gene calls are TRBV10-2 and TRBJ1-6; maybe TRBD1 (5 bases). Germline V gene lookup returns CDR1 WSHSY and CDR2 SAAADI. The V end was cut by 0 bases, the J end by 13 bases, with 10 bases between. The CDR3 is 13 amino acids. CDR3 bases: TGCGCCAGCAGTGAGTCTTCGGGGCTCCCCCTCCACTTT. It encodes CASSESSGLPLHF.

J is TRBJ1-5 and V is TRBV4-2; a weak D match, TRBD1 (5 bases). CDR1 LGHNA and CDR2 YNFKEQ come from the germline V gene. The V end lost 3 bases, the J end lost 5 bases, and 14 bases lay between the germline ends. The CDR3 runs 15 residues. The CDR3 region has the DNA TGTGCCAGCAGCCATGGGGGGACGGGGGATCAGCCCCAGCATTTT. This translates into CASSHGGTGDQPQHF.

The V call is TRBV6-6, the J call TRBJ1-5, with D possibly being TRBD1 (5 bases). Trimming took off 2 bases at V and 7 bases at J, with 12 bases between the two ends. The CDR3 loop spans 14 amino acids. Looked up from germline, CDR1 is MNHNY and CDR2 is SVGAGI (reference sequence). The CDR3, as DNA: TGTGCCAGCAGTTACGGCAGGGAGAGACAGCCCCAGCATTTT. Protein product: CASSYGRERQPQHF.

The chain has TRBV5-6 and TRBJ2-6; D possibly matches TRBD1 or TRBD2 (6 bases each). This CDR3 has 16 amino acids. Germline V CDR1 and CDR2: SGHDT, YYEEEE. V shed 6 bases and J shed 0 bases, with 13 bases lying between them. CDR3 residues: CASKTGGGSGANVLTF. As DNA, the CDR3 is TGTGCCAGCAAAACTGGAGGGGGCTCTGGGGCCAACGTCCTGACTTTC.

The J gene is TRBJ2-7, the V gene TRBV18; D remains ambiguous. This CDR3 is 14 amino acids long. Trimming removed 6 bases at V and 2 bases at J, with 14 bases between. The germline V gene encodes CDR1 KGHSH and CDR2 LQKENI. CDR3 region: CASSPMGSPYEQYF. DNA for the CDR3: TGTGCCAGCTCGCCCATGGGGTCGCCCTACGAGCAGTACTTC.

This clone is a singleton in its sample. This chain links TRBV29-1 with TRBJ2-5; 8 nucleotides match TRBD2. The junction had 10 bases not matched to a gene; V was cut back by 0 bases and J by 4 bases. The CDR3 loop spans 16 amino acids. Looked up from germline, CDR1 is SQVTM and CDR2 is ANQGSEA. The CDR3 sequence is CSVEEGRAGGRETQYF. CDR3 coding DNA: TGCAGCGTTGAAGAAGGCCGGGCGGGGGGTCGAGAGACCCAGTACTTC.

This chain links TRBV11-3 with TRBJ2-3, with a tentative D call TRBD2 (5 bases). Trimming took off 1 base at V and 2 bases at J, with 7 bases between the two ends. The CDR3 spans 14 residues. Germline CDR1 SGHNT, CDR2 YENEEA. CDR3 sequence reads: CASSLGGSTDTQYF. CDR3 coding DNA: TGTGCCAGCAGCTTAGGAGGGTCCACAGATACGCAGTATTTT.

This clone has just one count. The chain combines TRBV10-3 with TRBJ2-2, with a weak D call TRBD2 (5 bases). The CDR3 runs 17 residues. V was cut by 4 bases and J by 5 bases, with 20 bases left in between. Per the germline V gene, CDR1 is ENHRY and CDR2 is SYGVKD. DNA for the CDR3: TGTGCCATCAGTGGTATTAGGCGGGTTGAGGGAACCGGGGAGCTGTTTTTT. Translated, it gives CAISGIRRVEGTGELFF.

V usage is TRBV15 and J usage is TRBJ2-3; TRBD2 matches at 9 bases. This CDR3 region has 17 residues. Trimming at V came to 0 bases and at J to 1 base, leaving 5 bases not matched to a gene. Germline CDR1 and CDR2: LNHNV and YYDKDF (reference sequence). CDR3 nucleotide sequence: TGTGCCACCAGCAGAGATCTTAAGCGGGGGGGCACAGATACGCAGTATTTT. Its translation is CATSRDLKRGGTDTQYF.

The rearrangement joins TRBV2 to TRBJ2-7; D might be TRBD1 (6 bases). The CDR3 contains 13 residues. V gave up 6 bases and J gave up 3 bases, with 12 bases separating them. Germline-derived CDR1 and CDR2 are SNHLY and FYNNEI. The CDR3 sequence is CASSRAGVYEQYF. The CDR3 DNA reads as TGTGCCAGCAGCAGGGCAGGGGTCTACGAGCAGTACTTC.

The DNA of the CDR3 is TGCGCCAGCAGCTTTAGGAGTGGCGAGACCCAGTACTTC. Encoded protein: CASSFRSGETQYF. This chain joins TRBV5-1 and TRBJ2-5; D not certain. The length of the CDR3 is 13 residues. V shed 2 bases and J shed 5 bases, with 10 bases lying between them. Per germline, CDR1 SGHRS and CDR2 YFSETQ.

This sequence joins TRBV28 and TRBJ1-1, with D possibly being TRBD1 (6 bases). Germline lookup yields CDR1 MDHEN and CDR2 SYDVKM. The ends were cut back, 2 bases at V and 1 base at J, with 8 bases in the middle. This CDR3 spans 14 amino acids. The CDR3 DNA follows: TGTGCCAGCAGTTTAGTACAGGGGAACACTGAAGCTTTCTTT. Translated: CASSLVQGNTEAFF.

This clone was seen only a few times. This rearrangement joins TRBV2 to TRBJ2-4, with 8 bases identical to TRBD1. This CDR3 comprises 18 residues. Looked up from germline, CDR1 is SNHLY and CDR2 is FYNNEI. V lost 4 bases to trimming and J lost 0 bases; unmatched junction nucleotides: 11. CDR3 nucleotides: TGTGCCAGCAGTGTGGACAGGGCGTCGAACCCAGCCAAAAACATTCAGTACTTC. It is translated as CASSVDRASNPAKNIQYF.